This TCR beta chain originates from a study of blood T cell repertoires in COVID-19. Study information: Sites in the United States, Italy and Spain provided acute and convalescent COVID-19 samples.

Cohort allocation depended upon clinical history that participants reported. The ends were cut back, 0 bases at V and 0 bases at J, with 22 bases in the middle. Germline assignment: CDR1 SGHRS and CDR2 YFSETQ. The CDR3 has 20 amino acids. Sequenced by immunoSEQ multiplex PCR; TCRdb stores in-frame clones only, minus some. The sample includes 100,000 to 150,000 clones, around 80% of them seen just once. Specimen: PBMCs or T cells enriched from blood (not recorded which). This TCR was recovered from a man aged 35 to 55 with acute COVID-19. The chain employs TRBV5-1 and TRBJ1-3; perhaps TRBD1 as D (5 bases). The CDR3 loop is CASSLGTAGRSYLSGNTIYF. DNA for the CDR3: TGCGCCAGCAGCTTGGGGACGGCGGGACGATCTTACCTCTCTGGAAACACCATATATTTT.